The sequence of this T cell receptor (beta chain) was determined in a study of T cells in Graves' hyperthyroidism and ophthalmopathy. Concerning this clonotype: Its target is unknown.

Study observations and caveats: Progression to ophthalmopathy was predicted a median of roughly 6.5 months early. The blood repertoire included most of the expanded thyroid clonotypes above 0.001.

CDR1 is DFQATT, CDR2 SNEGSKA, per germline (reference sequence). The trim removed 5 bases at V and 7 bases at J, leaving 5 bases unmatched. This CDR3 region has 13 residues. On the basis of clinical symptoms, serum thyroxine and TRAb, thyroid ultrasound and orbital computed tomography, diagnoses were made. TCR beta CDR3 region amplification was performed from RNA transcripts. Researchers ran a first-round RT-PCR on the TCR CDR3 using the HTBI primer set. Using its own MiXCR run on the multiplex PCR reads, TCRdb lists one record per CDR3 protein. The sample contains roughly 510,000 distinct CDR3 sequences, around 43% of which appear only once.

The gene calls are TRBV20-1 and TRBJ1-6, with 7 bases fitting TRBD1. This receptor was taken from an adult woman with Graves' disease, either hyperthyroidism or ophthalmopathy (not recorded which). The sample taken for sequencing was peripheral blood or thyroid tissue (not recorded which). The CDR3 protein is CSAADRQNSPLHF. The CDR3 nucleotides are TGCAGTGCTGCGGACAGGCAGAATTCACCCCTCCACTTT.